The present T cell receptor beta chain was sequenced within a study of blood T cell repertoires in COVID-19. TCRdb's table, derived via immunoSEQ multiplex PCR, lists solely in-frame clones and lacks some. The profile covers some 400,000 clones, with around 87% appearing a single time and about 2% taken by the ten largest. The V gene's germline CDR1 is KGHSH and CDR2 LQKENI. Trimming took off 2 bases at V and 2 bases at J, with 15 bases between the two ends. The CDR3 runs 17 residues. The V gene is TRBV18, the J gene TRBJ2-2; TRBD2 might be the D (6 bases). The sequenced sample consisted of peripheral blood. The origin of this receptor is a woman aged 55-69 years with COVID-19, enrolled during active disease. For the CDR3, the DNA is TGTGCCAGCTCACCAGGGAGGTCACCTTCTAACACCGGGGAGCTGTTTTTT. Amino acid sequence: CASSPGRSPSNTGELFF.